What follows are 12 T cell receptor beta chains derived from one specimen sequenced in a study of cytomegalovirus exposure and HLA in healthy donors. This PCR relied on a set of 60 Vbeta primers and 13 Jbeta primers. Sequencing used immunoSEQ multiplex PCR; TCRdb keeps in-frame clones, though not all of them. This sample has about 160,000 clones, with roughly 84% found just once. Sequenced: PBMCs. The receptors derive from a young man in good health and CMV-seropositive.

The genes are TRBV7-6 and TRBJ1-4; D is perhaps TRBD1 (6 bases). CDR1 and CDR2 (germline): SGHVS, FNYEAQ. Trimming left V 5 bases short and J 0 bases short, with 16 bases between. CDR3 length: 17 amino acids. CDR3 sequence reads: CASSPLTGLATNEKLFF. CDR3 coding DNA: TGTGCCAGCAGCCCATTGACAGGACTTGCAACTAATGAAAAACTGTTTTTT.

Only a few counts were recorded for this clone. J is TRBJ2-7 and V is TRBV5-6; D perhaps matches TRBD1 (6 bases). Germline CDR1 SGHDT, CDR2 YYEEEE. Trimming left V 4 bases short and J 3 bases short, with 14 bases between. CDR3 size: 14 residues. The CDR3: CASSPDRGLYEQYF. In DNA, the CDR3 is TGTGCCAGCAGCCCGGACAGAGGACTCTACGAGCAGTACTTC.

The chain has TRBV6-6 and TRBJ2-3, with 9 bases lining up with TRBD1. The germline V gene has CDR1 MNHNY and CDR2 SVGAGI (reference sequence). Unmatched junction bases numbered 14, after V lost 6 bases and J lost 7 bases. CDR3 length equals 16 residues. The CDR3 spells CASSTGKGQGQNTQYF. The CDR3 nucleotides read TGTGCCAGCAGCACGGGGAAGGGACAGGGTCAGAATACGCAGTATTTT.

The chain couples TRBV6-5 to TRBJ1-6, with 11 bases aligning to TRBD1. This CDR3 is 15 amino acids long. Germline V gene lookup returns CDR1 MNHEY and CDR2 SVGAGI. V shed 5 bases and J 9 bases; nucleotides not matched to a gene: 6. CDR3 nucleotide sequence: TGTGCCAGCAGTCGCGACGGGACAGGGGGTTCACCCCTCCACTTT. As protein: CASSRDGTGGSPLHF.

This chain joins TRBV7-9 and TRBJ2-7, with D possibly being TRBD2 (5 bases). V was clipped by 5 bases and J by 5 bases, with 16 bases between them. Germline CDR1 reads SEHNR; CDR2 reads FQNEAQ (reference sequence). The CDR3 sequence is 14 residues long. The CDR3 reads CASSANLADHEQYF. For the CDR3, the DNA is TGTGCCAGCAGCGCCAACCTAGCCGACCACGAGCAGTACTTC.

The gene calls are TRBV7-2 and TRBJ1-1, with D unclear. The CDR3 consists of 14 residues. Germline CDR1 and CDR2: SGHTA and FQGNSA. V was pared by 2 bases and J by 0 bases, with 7 bases between. DNA of the CDR3: TGTGCCAGCAGCTTAATTCAGTTGAACACTGAAGCTTTCTTT. Translated, it gives CASSLIQLNTEAFF. Full variable domain (rest looked up from reference TRBV7-2 and TRBJ1-1): GAGVSQSPSNKVTEKGKDVELRCDPISGHTALYWYRQSLGQGLEFLIYFQGNSAPDKSGLPSDRFSAERTGGSVSTLTIQRTQQEDSAVYLCASSLIQLNTEAFFGQGTRLTVV.

The chain recombines TRBV7-9 with TRBJ1-6; maybe TRBD1 (5 bases). V was clipped by 2 bases and J by 5 bases, with 10 bases between them. Looked up from germline, CDR1 is SEHNR and CDR2 is FQNEAQ (reference sequence). The CDR3 spans 15 residues. The CDR3 protein is CASSLRRGDNSPLHF. The CDR3 nucleotides are TGTGCCAGCAGCTTAAGGAGGGGCGATAATTCACCCCTCCACTTT.

The chain is built from TRBV9 and TRBJ2-7, with a tentative D call TRBD1 (5 bases). Germline V gene data show CDR1 as SGDLS and CDR2 as YYNGEE. This CDR3 spans 14 amino acids. Deletions cut 4 bases from V and 6 bases from J, with 17 bases between. The CDR3: CASSPGRGPGEQYF. DNA of the CDR3: TGTGCCAGCAGCCCCGGTAGGGGCCCCGGCGAGCAGTACTTC.

The chain joins TRBV5-6 to TRBJ2-2, with 14 bases identical to TRBD2. The CDR3 spans 17 residues. CDR1 is SGHDT, CDR2 YYEEEE, per germline. V shed 4 bases and J 1 base; nucleotides not matched to a gene: 3. The CDR3 nucleotides are TGTGCCAGCAGCGCGGGACTAGCGGGGGTGAACACCGGGGAGCTGTTTTTT. Its translation is CASSAGLAGVNTGELFF.

This sequence joins TRBV5-6 and TRBJ2-3; D perhaps matches TRBD1 (6 bases). CDR1 and CDR2 (germline): SGHDT, YYEEEE. V lost 4 bases to trimming and J lost 4 bases, with 13 bases between them. The CDR3 totals 14 residues. The DNA for the CDR3 is TGTGCCAGCAGCCAGATAACAGGGTCAGATACGCAGTATTTT. Amino acids: CASSQITGSDTQYF.

This chain connects TRBV7-2 to TRBJ2-3; 10 positions agree with TRBD2. The germline gives CDR1 SGHTA, CDR2 FQGNSA. The V segment lost 5 bases and the J segment 0 bases; nucleotides outside the gene matches: 5. CDR3 length: 16 residues. The CDR3 here is CASSPRLAGSTDTQYF. CDR3 bases: TGTGCCAGCAGCCCAAGACTAGCGGGTAGCACAGATACGCAGTATTTT.

The gene calls are TRBV14 and TRBJ2-7; possibly TRBD1 for D (6 bases). V dropped 5 bases and J dropped 5 bases, with 7 bases sitting between them. The CDR3 has 11 amino acids. Germline CDR1 reads SGHDN; CDR2 reads FVKESK. CDR3 in amino acids: CASSSGDEQYF. In DNA form, the CDR3 reads TGTGCCAGCAGCTCAGGGGACGAGCAGTACTTC.